Below are 22 T cell receptor beta chains sequenced from a single sample in a study of spatial heterogeneity in lung cancer. Study-wide results and limits: For expanded intratumoral alpha and beta TCRs, counts tracked tumor mutation counts.

MiXCR, applied by TCRdb to the 5' RACE reads, yields one record per CDR3 protein. The repertoire holds some 2,700 distinct CDR3 sequences, approximately 15% seen once, with around 7.5% in the top ten. Time point defined: sample taken at primary tumor resection. These receptors are not linked to any known antigen. The sample here was lung tumor tissue, taken at surgery. These receptors all come from a female donor with early-stage non-small cell lung cancer.

This clonotype rates as large. V usage is TRBV5-1 and J usage is TRBJ2-2, with D possibly being TRBD1 (5 bases). Between the trimmed V and J ends, which lost 2 bases and 1 base, there was a span of 6 bases. The CDR3 covers 14 residues. The V gene's germline CDR1 is SGHRS and CDR2 YFSETQ. The CDR3 DNA is TGCGCCAGCAGCTTCCAGGGGAACACCGGGGAGCTGTTTTTT. This sequence encodes CASSFQGNTGELFF.

The CDR3 DNA follows: TGTGCCAGCAGCTTAAGTGGACTAGCGGGACTCACCGGGGAGCTGTTTTTT. As protein: CASSLSGLAGLTGELFF. V gene TRBV7-3 combines with J gene TRBJ2-2; 12 nucleotides agree with TRBD2. V gave up 1 base and J gave up 4 bases; unmatched junction bases: 4. CDR1 and CDR2 from the germline V gene are SGHTA and FQGTGA. This CDR3 comprises 17 residues.

This clonotype was counted many times. CDR3 nucleotide sequence: TGTGCCAGCAGTTTAGCGTGGTTCAGGGTTAATGAAAAACTGTTTTTT. Translation: CASSLAWFRVNEKLFF. The chain has TRBV12-3 or TRBV12-4 and TRBJ1-4; weak D call: TRBD1 (5 bases). V was clipped by 0 bases and J by 4 bases, with 12 bases between them. The CDR3 sequence is 16 residues long.

This clonotype is medium-sized within its sample. The chain has TRBV7-9 and TRBJ2-3; no reliable D call. The ends were cut back, 1 base at V and 5 bases at J, with 4 bases in the middle. The germline V gene encodes CDR1 SEHNR and CDR2 FQNEAQ (reference sequence). This CDR3 is built from 12 residues. The CDR3 bases are TGTGCCAGCAGCTTAGTGGGAGATACGCAGTATTTT. Encoded protein: CASSLVGDTQYF. The complete variable domain, with remaining parts taken from reference TRBV7-9 and TRBJ2-3, reads DTGVSQNPRHKITKRGQNVTFRCDPISEHNRLYWYRQTLGQGPEFLTYFQNEAQLEKSRLLSDRFSAERPKGSFSTLEIQRTEQGDSAMYLCASSLVGDTQYFGPGTRLTVL.

Sample share makes this clonotype large. V is TRBV5-5 and J is TRBJ2-5; D is uncertain. Germline V gene data show CDR1 as SGHKS and CDR2 as YYEKEE (reference sequence). Trimming took off 2 bases at V and 2 bases at J, with 4 bases between the two ends. CDR3 length: 12 residues. CDR3 loop: CASSFQQETQYF. The CDR3 coding sequence is TGTGCCAGCAGCTTCCAACAAGAGACCCAGTACTTC.

This clonotype is large. This chain joins TRBV7-9 and TRBJ1-2; D may be TRBD1 (6 bases). The CDR3 extends over 13 amino acids. In germline, CDR1 is SEHNR, CDR2 FQNEAQ (reference sequence). Between the trimmed V and J ends, which lost 5 bases and 6 bases, there was a span of 13 bases. This CDR3 reads CASSRTAQDGYTF. CDR3 sequence (DNA): TGTGCCAGCAGCCGGACAGCGCAGGATGGCTACACCTTC.

In this sample, this clonotype is medium-sized. V gene TRBV2 combines with J gene TRBJ2-5; 8 nucleotides line up with TRBD2. The V and J ends lost 5 bases and 5 bases, in that order; junction bases with no gene match: 10. The CDR3 covers 15 residues. CDR1 SNHLY and CDR2 FYNNEI come from the germline V gene. CDR3: CASSTDGRGTETQYF. The DNA of the CDR3 is TGTGCCAGCAGTACCGACGGGAGGGGTACGGAGACCCAGTACTTC. The complete variable domain, with remaining parts taken from reference TRBV2 and TRBJ2-5, reads EPEVTQTPSHQVTQMGQEVILRCVPISNHLYFYWYRQILGQKVEFLVSFYNNEISEKSEIFDDQFSVERPDGSNFTLKIRSTKLEDSAMYFCASSTDGRGTETQYFGPGTRLLVL.

This clonotype was seen only a few times. The chain recombines TRBV5-4 with TRBJ2-7; 14 bases fit TRBD2. V lost 0 bases, J lost 1 base, and 3 bases stayed unmatched. This CDR3 comprises 17 residues. Germline V gene lookup returns CDR1 SGHNT and CDR2 YYREEE (reference sequence). Here the CDR3 DNA reads TGTGCCAGCAGCTTGGGACTAGCGGGGGGGCGGTCCTACGAGCAGTACTTC. It is translated as CASSLGLAGGRSYEQYF.

In its sample, this clonotype ranks as medium-sized. The V and J genes are TRBV20-1 and TRBJ2-2, with 8 nucleotides matching TRBD1. The CDR3 length is 14 residues. Unmatched junction bases numbered 3, after V lost 3 bases and J lost 3 bases. CDR1 and CDR2 (germline): DFQATT, SNEGSKA (reference sequence). The CDR3 loop reads CSARSQGDTGELFF. CDR3 sequence (DNA): TGCAGTGCTAGGTCACAGGGGGACACCGGGGAGCTGTTTTTT.

The chain recombines TRBV28 with TRBJ2-7; weak D call: TRBD2 (5 bases). V was shortened by 3 bases and J by 0 bases, with 6 bases between the two germline ends. CDR3 length equals 13 residues. CDR1 is MDHEN and CDR2 is SYDVKM in the germline V gene. CDR3 sequence (DNA): TGTGCCAGCAGTTTGGACTTCTCCTACGAGCAGTACTTC. The encoded protein is CASSLDFSYEQYF.

This clonotype has a single count. CDR3 DNA sequence: TGTGCCAGCAGTTACTTCCCATCGGGGGCCTACGAGCAGTACTTC. Protein: CASSYFPSGAYEQYF. The chain employs TRBV6-6 and TRBJ2-7; D possibly corresponds to TRBD2 (6 bases). The CDR3 runs to 15 residues. Germline V gene sequence: CDR1 MNHNY, CDR2 SVGAGI (reference sequence). Trimming removed 1 base at V and 2 bases at J, with 12 bases between.

This clonotype is deemed medium-sized. The chain is built from TRBV5-1 and TRBJ2-1; D might be TRBD1 (5 bases). Per the germline V gene, CDR1 is SGHRS and CDR2 is YFSETQ. The CDR3 is 13 amino acids. V was clipped by 4 bases and J by 9 bases, with 14 bases between them. CDR3 in amino acids: CASSPGPRGEQFF. DNA of the CDR3: TGCGCCAGCAGCCCAGGGCCCCGCGGTGAGCAGTTCTTC.

In this sample, this clonotype is medium-sized. The chain couples TRBV20-1 to TRBJ2-7; TRBD2 aligns across 10 bases. V shed 3 bases, J shed 6 bases, and the junction held 8 bases outside the gene matches. Germline CDR1 and CDR2: DFQATT and SNEGSKA (reference sequence). The CDR3 is 14 residues long. The CDR3, as DNA: TGCAGTGCTAGTTCCCTAGCGGGGGTTGGCGAGCAGTACTTC. This sequence encodes CSASSLAGVGEQYF.

Sample share makes this clonotype medium-sized (0.01 to 0.1%). The chain combines TRBV7-2 with TRBJ2-7, with D possibly TRBD2 on 7 matching bases. This CDR3 region has 16 residues. V shed 5 bases and J shed 4 bases, with 21 bases lying between them. Germline CDR1 reads SGHTA; CDR2 reads FQGNSA. DNA for the CDR3: TGTGCCAGCAGCCATACCGGGGGCGGGGGCAATTACGAGCAGTACTTC. It encodes CASSHTGGGGNYEQYF. The whole variable domain, remainder taken from reference TRBV7-2 and TRBJ2-7, is GAGVSQSPSNKVTEKGKDVELRCDPISGHTALYWYRQSLGQGLEFLIYFQGNSAPDKSGLPSDRFSAERTGGSVSTLTIQRTQQEDSAVYLCASSHTGGGGNYEQYFGPGTRLTVT.

Judged by abundance, this clonotype is medium-sized. This sequence joins TRBV12-3 or TRBV12-4 and TRBJ1-4, with 7 bases that match TRBD1. This CDR3 is built from 17 residues. V trimming: 4 bases; J trimming: 7 bases; junction bases outside the gene matches: 15. CDR3 amino acids: CASSSKLGLRDSEKLFF. The CDR3, as DNA: TGTGCCAGCAGTTCAAAACTGGGGCTCCGGGACAGTGAAAAACTGTTTTTT.

This clonotype qualifies as medium-sized. This sequence joins TRBV13 and TRBJ2-1; 9 nucleotides line up with TRBD2. V trimming: 5 bases; J trimming: 0 bases; junction bases outside the gene matches: 11. This CDR3 has 18 amino acids. CDR1 PRHDT and CDR2 FYEKMQ come from the germline V gene (reference sequence). The CDR3 spells CASSNPGLAPSSYNEQFF. The DNA for the CDR3 is TGTGCCAGCAGCAACCCGGGACTAGCTCCCAGCTCCTACAATGAGCAGTTCTTC.

Within the sample, this clonotype is medium-sized. The V and J genes are TRBV3-1 and TRBJ2-2, with 9 bases aligning to TRBD1. With 3 bases clipped from V and 4 bases from J, the junction kept 3 bases outside the gene matches. Germline V lookup: CDR1 LGHDT, CDR2 YNNKEL (reference sequence). The CDR3 is 15 residues long. The CDR3 DNA sequence: TGTGCCAGCAGCCACAGACAGGGGGGCACCGGGGAGCTGTTTTTT. It codes for CASSHRQGGTGELFF.

Relative to its sample, this clonotype is medium-sized. The chain couples TRBV6-2 or TRBV6-3 to TRBJ1-5; D might be TRBD1 (6 bases). The CDR3 is made up of 14 amino acids. Germline V gives CDR1 MNHEY, CDR2 SVGEGT. The ends were cut back, 7 bases at V and 8 bases at J, with 18 bases in the middle. In DNA form, the CDR3 reads TGTGCCAGCAATAACAGGGCAAACGGAGAGCCCCAGCATTTT. This encodes CASNNRANGEPQHF.

The table lists this clonotype with many counts. The chain has TRBV14 and TRBJ1-5, with no clear D. The CDR3 loop spans 14 amino acids. Germline lookup yields CDR1 SGHDN and CDR2 FVKESK. V was cut by 2 bases and J by 0 bases, with 5 bases left in between. The CDR3 loop is CASSQMGSNQPQHF. CDR3 nucleotide sequence: TGTGCCAGCAGCCAAATGGGTAGCAATCAGCCCCAGCATTTT.

This clonotype rates as medium-sized. The chain joins TRBV5-6 to TRBJ2-1, with 9 bases matching TRBD1. This CDR3 is built from 15 residues. After removal of 2 bases from V and 4 bases from J, the junction contained 4 bases not matched to a gene. Germline-derived CDR1 and CDR2 are SGHDT and YYEEEE. The CDR3 DNA reads TGTGCCAGCAGCTTAGGGGACAGGGCTTACAATGAGCAGTTCTTC. Its protein is CASSLGDRAYNEQFF.

This clonotype is categorized as large. V gene TRBV19 combines with J gene TRBJ1-5; D not resolved. The germline V and J ends were trimmed by 10 bases and 1 base, with 8 bases remaining between them. Germline assignment: CDR1 LNHDA and CDR2 SQIVND (reference sequence). This CDR3 is built from 12 residues. CDR3 region: CATRQSNQPQHF. In DNA form, the CDR3 reads TGTGCCACTCGCCAGAGCAATCAGCCCCAGCATTTT.

V is TRBV11-2 and J is TRBJ1-2; TRBD1 might be the D (5 bases). V lost 5 bases and J 3 bases, leaving 16 bases between the germline ends. This CDR3 comprises 15 residues. The germline V gene has CDR1 SGHAT and CDR2 FQNNGV. The CDR3 sequence is CASSEHRNRYYGYTF. DNA of the CDR3: TGTGCCAGCAGCGAACACAGGAATCGTTACTATGGCTACACCTTC.